One TCR beta chain is described in this entry. Its target is not known. The entry originates in a study of cytomegalovirus exposure and HLA in healthy donors. Study results and caveats: Exclusion applied to some V segments, including TRBV6-2 and TRBV6-3, as they were indistinguishable. In an earlier analysis, in roughly 600 donors, most V segments appeared productive either ~87% or ~30% of the time.

Looked up from germline, CDR1 is SGHRS and CDR2 is YFSETQ. Trimming at V came to 7 bases and at J to 1 base, leaving 5 bases not matched to a gene. The CDR3 has 13 amino acids. The study ran its PCR with 60 Vbeta and 13 Jbeta primers. Clones were sequenced by immunoSEQ multiplex PCR, and TCRdb holds only the in-frame ones, with some missing. The sample lists just over 150,000 clones; less than 85% were seen once. This chain uses TRBV5-1 with TRBJ2-7, with TRBD2 matching over 7 bases. The origin of this receptor is a woman in her forties or fifties in good health and CMV-seropositive. The sample taken for sequencing was PBMCs. Here the CDR3 reads CASRGGVSYEQYF. CDR3 bases: TGCGCCAGCCGGGGAGGGGTATCCTACGAGCAGTACTTC.